A single sample is the source of the 23 T cell receptor beta chains below, sequenced in a study of prognosis after radiotherapy for stage I lung cancer. CDR3 of TCR beta was amplified from genomic DNA via a two-round multiplex PCR. The use of primers specific to each TRBV and TRBJ gene characterized first-round PCR. TCRdb called the multiplex PCR reads again in MiXCR, with one record for every CDR3 protein. This sample has about 34,000 distinct CDR3 sequences, with 32% found just once. Sample: PBMCs, taken before or after stereotactic body radiation therapy (not recorded which). These receptors were taken from a donor over 45 with non-small cell lung cancer.

By share, this clonotype ranks as medium-sized. V usage is TRBV7-8 and J usage is TRBJ1-2; 9 nucleotides agree with TRBD1. CDR1 and CDR2 (germline): SGHVS, FQNEAQ. The J segment lost 6 bases and the V segment lost 3 bases, leaving 2 bases of the junction unmatched. The CDR3 loop spans 13 amino acids. The CDR3 DNA follows: TGTGCCAGCAGCTTCGGGACAGGGAATGGCTACACCTTC. Its protein is CASSFGTGNGYTF.

Of note for this clonotype: A far larger clone is a single base away, which makes a read error likely. The chain is built from TRBV6-1 and TRBJ2-1, with D uncertain. The germline gives CDR1 MNHNS, CDR2 SASEGT. The CDR3 is 11 residues long. The CDR3, as DNA: TGTGCCATCAGTGAAGGCAATGAGCAGTTCTTC. This sequence encodes CAISEGNEQFF.

This clonotype was counted many times. The chain combines TRBV7-2 with TRBJ1-2; the D is unclear. The CDR3 loop spans 13 amino acids. V was shortened by 1 base and J by 4 bases, with 7 bases between the two germline ends. CDR1 is SGHTA, CDR2 FQGNSA, per germline. The CDR3 sequence: CASSLGSFYGYTF. Here the CDR3 DNA reads TGTGCCAGCAGCTTAGGCAGTTTCTATGGCTACACCTTC.

V is TRBV2 and J is TRBJ1-6; D gene unclear. Looked up from germline, CDR1 is SNHLY and CDR2 is FYNNEI. V was cut by 5 bases and J by 10 bases, with 12 bases left in between. The CDR3 sequence is 13 residues long. The CDR3 is CASSPCMWSPLHF. DNA of the CDR3: TGTGCCAGCAGTCCCTGTATGTGGTCACCCCTCCACTTT.

On this clonotype: Only one base separates this from a far larger clonotype, so it likely reflects a read error. This chain connects TRBV6-4 to TRBJ1-5; possibly TRBD1 for D (5 bases). CDR3 size: 16 residues. Between the trimmed V and J ends, which lost 5 bases and 2 bases, there was a span of 16 bases. Germline V gene data show CDR1 as MRHNA and CDR2 as SNTAGT. The CDR3, as DNA: TGTGCCAGCAGTTACGGGGAGTCGACAGGCAATCAGCCCCAGCATTTT. This codes for CASSYGESTGNQPQHF.

This clonotype was picked up a small number of times. The CDR3 reads CSVGGGSETQYF. CDR3 nucleotides: TGCAGCGTTGGAGGTGGATCAGAGACCCAGTACTTC. The V and J genes are TRBV29-1 and TRBJ2-5; D call uncertain. Per germline, CDR1 SQVTM and CDR2 ANQGSEA. V was cut by 4 bases and J by 4 bases, with 10 bases left in between. The CDR3 is 12 amino acids.

This clonotype was counted between two and nine times. This likely came from a read error, as a far larger clone is one base away. This rearrangement joins TRBV6-9 to TRBJ1-5, with 8 bases identical to TRBD1. The CDR3 extends over 15 amino acids. CDR1 is MNHGY, CDR2 SVAAGI, per germline. Written as DNA, the CDR3 is TGTGCCAGCAGTTCCTCTCCAGGGGGCAATCAGCCCCAGCGTTTT. Its protein is CASSSSPGGNQPQRF.

This clonotype was observed at least ten times. This chain connects TRBV11-2 to TRBJ2-7; possibly TRBD2 for D (6 bases). There are 18 residues in the CDR3. Germline V gene lookup returns CDR1 SGHAT and CDR2 FQNNGV. The V end was cut by 1 base, the J end by 7 bases, with 26 bases between. The chain's CDR3 is CASSLGAGLANREWEQYF. DNA of the CDR3: TGTGCCAGCAGCTTAGGGGCGGGCTTAGCGAACCGGGAGTGGGAGCAGTACTTC.

This clonotype was observed once. The chain uses TRBV20-1 and TRBJ1-6, with a weak D call TRBD1 (6 bases). This CDR3 is built from 17 residues. Per germline, CDR1 DFQATT and CDR2 SNEGSKA (reference sequence). V was clipped by 5 bases and J by 5 bases, with 22 bases between them. The CDR3, as DNA: TGCAGTGCTCCACTAGCGGGGGGGGCGACGAATAATTCACCCCTCCACTTT. It translates to CSAPLAGGATNNSPLHF.

The table lists this clonotype with many counts. The chain uses TRBV5-1 and TRBJ2-3; D is perhaps TRBD1 or TRBD2 (6 bases each). CDR3 length: 16 amino acids. Germline-derived CDR1 and CDR2 are SGHRS and YFSETQ. Trimming cost V 0 bases and J 7 bases, with 18 bases left between them. CDR3 coding DNA: TGCGCCAGCAGCTTGGAAACGGTGAAGGGGGGCAATACGCAGTATTTT. Protein sequence: CASSLETVKGGNTQYF.

This clonotype has only a few counts. This could be a read error, since a much larger clone is one nucleotide away. V and J are TRBV20-1 and TRBJ1-3; D is undetermined. The length of the CDR3 is 14 residues. The V gene's germline CDR1 is DFQATT and CDR2 SNEGSKA (reference sequence). In DNA, the CDR3 is TGCAGTGCTAGAGACGATAGCTCTGGAAGCACCATATATTTT. This translates into CSARDDSSGSTIYF.

Turning to this clonotype: A far larger clone is off by one base, so a read error is likely. CDR3: CVSSEGGYEQYF. The CDR3 DNA is TGTGTCAGCAGTGAAGGGGGCTACGAGCAGTACTTC. The chain employs TRBV6-4 and TRBJ2-7, with D possibly matching TRBD1 (6 bases). This CDR3 contains 12 residues. Germline V CDR1 and CDR2: MRHNA, SNTAGT.

Comment on this clonotype: A read error may explain this, as a much larger clone is one base away. The chain combines TRBV5-6 with TRBJ2-5, with 9 bases matching TRBD2. CDR1 and CDR2 from the germline V gene are SGHDT and YYEEEE. There are 15 residues in the CDR3. The CDR3 sequence: CASSFRLAEKDTQYF. CDR3 in DNA: TGTGCCAGCAGCTTTAGACTAGCGGAAAAAGATACCCAGTACTTC.

As DNA, the CDR3 is TGTGCCACCCAGGCGTGGGGATGCTTGAACACTGAAGCTTTCTTT. Protein: CATQAWGCLNTEAFF. The genes are TRBV15 and TRBJ1-1, with D hard to call. The CDR3 is 15 amino acids. Trimming shortened V by 8 bases and J by 0 bases, and 16 bases separated the two germline ends. Germline V gene sequence: CDR1 LNHNV, CDR2 YYDKDF (reference sequence).

The genes are TRBV20-1 and TRBJ1-2; TRBD1 matches 8 bases. Germline CDR1 DFQATT, CDR2 SNEGSKA (reference sequence). Germline trimming cut 3 bases from V and 3 bases from J; bases unmatched to any gene: 6. The CDR3 extends over 14 amino acids. For the CDR3, the DNA is TGCAGTGCTAGTGGCAGGGGGCGGCACTATGGCTACACCTTC. This encodes CSASGRGRHYGYTF.

A word on this clonotype: A much larger clonotype is one base distant, so this may be a read error. The chain carries TRBV10-3 and TRBJ2-3; TRBD2 might be the D (6 bases). Germline CDR1 ENHRY, CDR2 SYGVKD. Trimming cost V 11 bases and J 1 base, with 13 bases left between them. The CDR3 has 13 amino acids. The CDR3 here is CAYASGGTDTQYF. CDR3 DNA sequence: TGTGCCTACGCGTCGGGGGGCACAGATACGCAGTATTTT.

In its sample, this clonotype was seen many times. The chain employs TRBV30 and TRBJ1-3; D gene ambiguous. Trimming removed 0 bases at V and 4 bases at J, with 10 bases between. Looked up from germline, CDR1 is GTSNPN and CDR2 is SVGIG (reference sequence). This CDR3 spans 14 amino acids. The CDR3 DNA reads as TGTGCCTGGAGTGTTCGTGTGGACGGAAACACCATATATTTT. The encoded protein is CAWSVRVDGNTIYF.

As concerns this clonotype: One end of the junction is discordant with germline, which a read error may explain. The gene calls are TRBV12-3 or TRBV12-4 and TRBJ2-1, with no clear D. This CDR3 has 15 amino acids. CDR3 in DNA: TGTTCCAGCATTCCAGCTCGAAGCTCCTACAATGAGCAGTTCTTC. Its translation is CSSIPARSSYNEQFF.

In its sample, this clonotype was seen many times. CDR3 region: CASRPTASGPQHF. The DNA for the CDR3 is TGTGCCAGCAGGCCTACAGCCTCAGGGCCCCAGCATTTT. The chain recombines TRBV2 with TRBJ1-5; no clear D. The V end lost 6 bases, the J end lost 9 bases, and 15 bases lay between the germline ends. CDR3 size: 13 residues. The germline CDR1 and CDR2 sequences are SNHLY and FYNNEI.

This clonotype was found many times. The CDR3 DNA is TGCGCCAGCAGCTTGGTACTAGCCGATGAGCAGTTCTTC. Amino acid sequence: CASSLVLADEQFF. The rearrangement links TRBV5-1 to TRBJ2-1, with D possibly being TRBD2 (6 bases). The CDR3 spans 13 residues. Per germline, CDR1 SGHRS and CDR2 YFSETQ. The ends were cut back, 0 bases at V and 8 bases at J, with 9 bases in the middle.

For this clonotype: This may arise from a read error, as a much more abundant clone is one base away. This chain links TRBV7-7 with TRBJ2-5; no reliable D call. The CDR3 has 14 amino acids. Germline CDR1 is SSHAT and CDR2 is FNYEAQ (reference sequence). The CDR3: CASSLGAIEETQYF. The CDR3 region has the DNA TGTGCTAGCAGCTTAGGAGCGATAGAAGAGACCCAGTACTTC.

Note on this clonotype: No conserved phenylalanine or tryptophan is present at the end of the CDR3, so a read error is the likely explanation. The chain has TRBV5-1 and TRBJ1-2, with a tentative D call TRBD1 (6 bases). The CDR3 covers 14 residues. The germline CDR1 and CDR2 sequences are SGHRS and YFSETQ. The CDR3, as DNA: TGCGCCAGCAGCGTGGGACATGAGAGCTATGGATACACCCTC. Amino acids: CASSVGHESYGYTL.

This clonotype was counted at least ten times. CDR3 sequence reads: CASSVASGTEAFF. Written as DNA, the CDR3 is TGTGCCAGCAGCGTAGCATCGGGCACTGAAGCTTTCTTT. V and J are TRBV9 and TRBJ1-1; no firm D call. Per germline, CDR1 SGDLS and CDR2 YYNGEE. Trimming took off 0 bases at V and 4 bases at J, with 7 bases between the two ends. There are 13 residues in the CDR3. The full variable domain, with the rest looked up from reference TRBV9 and TRBJ1-1, is DSGVTQTPKHLITATGQRVTLRCSPRSGDLSVYWYQQSLDQGLQFLIQYYNGEERAKGNILERFSAQQFPDLHSELNLSSLELGDSALYFCASSVASGTEAFFGQGTRLTVV.